This T cell receptor (beta chain) emerged from a study of control samples from healthy donors and cancer patients. Data came from immunoSEQ multiplex PCR; TCRdb stores just in-frame clones and leaves some out. The sample has some 100,000 clones, 75% to 85% seen once. The germline gives CDR1 WSHSY, CDR2 SAAADI. The CDR3 consists of 11 residues. Trimming took 3 bases from V and 3 from J, leaving 0 bases between them. Turning to this clone: The sample contains more than one DNA sequence encoding this CDR3.

The chain combines TRBV10-2 with TRBJ2-1; D is ambiguous. Sequences were obtained from blood. This TCR came from a woman aged 25-40 years in good health. CDR3 protein: CASSDYNEQFF. Written as DNA, the CDR3 is TGCGCCAGCAGTGACTACAATGAGCAGTTCTTC.